Below, 5 T cell receptor beta chains from the same sample are listed, as sequenced in a study of PD-1 blockade in classical Hodgkin lymphoma. The time point denotes: newly diagnosed, previously untreated cHL patient sample. TCRdb keeps only in-frame clones here, not all; method: immunoSEQ multiplex PCR. The sample shows approximately 15,000 clones, around 90% of them seen only once. Source material: peripheral blood mononuclear cells (PBMCs). The receptor set was obtained from a human donor with classical Hodgkin lymphoma.

The chain couples TRBV10-3 to TRBJ2-5; 7 bases line up with TRBD1. Trimming took 2 bases from V and 1 from J; bases not matched to a gene: 4. Germline V gives CDR1 ENHRY, CDR2 SYGVKD. This CDR3 has 15 residues. The DNA for the CDR3 is TGTGCCATCAGTGAGGGGGCAGGGGGCCAAGAGACCCAGTACTTC. Its protein is CAISEGAGGQETQYF.

In its sample, this clone was seen once. This chain connects TRBV10-3 to TRBJ2-2; possible D gene TRBD1, 6 bases. Germline V CDR1 and CDR2: ENHRY, SYGVKD. This CDR3 has 17 amino acids. V was clipped by 7 bases and J by 2 bases, with 20 bases between them. The CDR3 loop is CAITEYDSGTNTGELFF. CDR3 DNA sequence: TGTGCCATCACTGAATATGACTCCGGGACAAACACCGGGGAGCTGTTTTTT.

There are a few counts of this clone. This rearrangement joins TRBV19 to TRBJ1-1, with 7 bases that match TRBD1. J lost 1 base, V lost 4 bases, and 3 bases had no gene match. The CDR3 has 14 residues. The germline CDR1 and CDR2 sequences are LNHDA and SQIVND (reference sequence). Here the CDR3 DNA reads TGTGCCAGTAGTACGGGACAGTCGAACACTGAAGCTTTCTTT. Its translation is CASSTGQSNTEAFF.

The CDR3 is CASSPKADRGSNQPQHF. The CDR3 DNA sequence: TGTGCCAGCAGCCCAAAGGCGGACAGGGGAAGCAATCAGCCCCAGCATTTT. The chain joins TRBV7-8 to TRBJ1-5; 9 bases are shared with TRBD1. This CDR3 has 17 amino acids. The germline CDR1 and CDR2 sequences are SGHVS and FQNEAQ. The J segment lost 1 base and the V segment lost 5 bases, leaving 9 bases of the junction unmatched.

This chain connects TRBV6-6 to TRBJ2-5; 7 bases match TRBD1. CDR1 and CDR2 (germline): MNHNY, SVGAGI (reference sequence). J lost 5 bases, V lost 5 bases, and 5 bases had no gene match. The CDR3 has 13 residues. The CDR3 nucleotides are TGTGCCAGCAGTAGAACAGGGGCTGAGACCCAGTACTTC. Translating it yields CASSRTGAETQYF.